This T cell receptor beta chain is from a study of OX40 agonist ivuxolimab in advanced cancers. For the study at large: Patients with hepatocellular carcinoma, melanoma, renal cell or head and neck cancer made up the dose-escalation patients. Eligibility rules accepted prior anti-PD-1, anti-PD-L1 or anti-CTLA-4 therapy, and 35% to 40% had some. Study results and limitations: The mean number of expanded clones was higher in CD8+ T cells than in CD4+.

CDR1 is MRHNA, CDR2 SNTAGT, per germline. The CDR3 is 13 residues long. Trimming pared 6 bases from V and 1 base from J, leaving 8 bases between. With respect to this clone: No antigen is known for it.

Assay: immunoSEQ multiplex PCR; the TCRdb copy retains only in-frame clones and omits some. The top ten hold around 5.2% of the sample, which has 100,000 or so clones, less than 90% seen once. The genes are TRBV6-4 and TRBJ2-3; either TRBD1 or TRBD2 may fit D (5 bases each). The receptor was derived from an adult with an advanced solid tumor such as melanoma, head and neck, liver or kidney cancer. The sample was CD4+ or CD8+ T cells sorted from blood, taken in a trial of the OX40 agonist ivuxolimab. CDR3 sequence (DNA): TGTGCCAGCAGACTAGGGGGCACAGATACGCAGTATTTT. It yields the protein CASRLGGTDTQYF.